Following are 25 T cell receptor beta chains from one sample sequenced in a study of neurological immune-mediated disorders (dated by TCRdb to about 2019). The receptor library was made with 5' RACE. TCRdb shows the sequencer as Illumina HiSeq 2500. TCRdb ran its own pipeline on the public reads, namely fastp trimming at Q25 and MiXCR clone calling, and kept in-frame beta chains. Identical CDR3 protein sequences are pooled into one entry, listed with their most common genes and DNA. This sample comprises tens of thousands of distinct CDR3 sequences, over 3.5% of them detected only once. Together, the top ten hold roughly 2% of the sample. Material: PBMCs. The receptor source for this set is a woman in her forties or fifties with multiple sclerosis.

The table lists this clonotype with many counts. The rearrangement joins TRBV6-1 to TRBJ1-2; D gene ambiguous. CDR1 and CDR2 from the germline V gene are MNHNS and SASEGT. V lost 1 base, J lost 3 bases, and 12 bases lay in between. CDR3 size: 15 residues. The CDR3 region has the DNA TGTGCCAGCAGTGAAGTCGGAGGAGAGGACTATGGCTACACCTTC. This encodes CASSEVGGEDYGYTF.

This clonotype was seen ten or more times. The CDR3 DNA reads TGTGCCAGCAGCTCAAGGGGGACGGGAGGTGGTACCGGGGAGCTGTTTTTT. It is translated as CASSSRGTGGGTGELFF. V is TRBV9 and J is TRBJ2-2, with a tentative D call TRBD2 (7 bases). The germline V gene encodes CDR1 SGDLS and CDR2 YYNGEE. This CDR3 has 17 residues. The ends were cut back, 4 bases at V and 5 bases at J, with 21 bases in the middle.

This clonotype was seen at least ten times. The chain carries TRBV12-5 and TRBJ2-7, with 9 nucleotides matching TRBD1. Trimming at V came to 4 bases and at J to 6 bases, leaving 10 bases not matched to a gene. CDR3 size: 15 residues. The V gene's germline CDR1 is LGHNT and CDR2 FRNRAP. The CDR3, as DNA: TGTGCTAGTGGTTCCCCGGACAGGGGAGCGGGCGAGCAGTACTTC. It yields the protein CASGSPDRGAGEQYF.

The sample holds many counts of this clonotype. The chain links TRBV20-1 to TRBJ1-1; D gene ambiguous. V was shortened by 4 bases and J by 0 bases, with 9 bases between the two germline ends. The CDR3 has 13 amino acids. In germline, CDR1 is DFQATT, CDR2 SNEGSKA (reference sequence). The CDR3 is CSAIQLLNTEAFF. CDR3 coding DNA: TGCAGTGCTATACAACTGCTGAACACTGAAGCTTTCTTT.

This clonotype was seen ten or more times. J is TRBJ1-1 and V is TRBV7-2, with unresolved D. The CDR3 is 11 amino acids. V was clipped by 6 bases and J by 9 bases, with 11 bases between them. Germline CDR1 SGHTA, CDR2 FQGNSA. The CDR3 DNA is TGTGCCAGCAGTGAACGGGTCAAAGCTTTCTTT. This translates into CASSERVKAFF.

Remarks on this clonotype: With a much larger clone just one base away, this may be a read error. The chain is built from TRBV10-3 and TRBJ1-2; D is ambiguous. This CDR3 region has 14 residues. CDR1 and CDR2 (germline): ENHRY, SYGVKD. The ends were cut back, 3 bases at V and 8 bases at J, with 16 bases in the middle. The CDR3 bases are TGTGCCATCAGTGACCCCAGTCAATCTCAGGGCTACACCTTC. Its translation: CAISDPSQSQGYTF.

This clonotype was detected many times. This chain connects TRBV20-1 to TRBJ2-7, with 7 bases identical to TRBD1. The germline V gene encodes CDR1 DFQATT and CDR2 SNEGSKA (reference sequence). The CDR3 runs to 15 residues. With V trimmed by 6 bases and J by 4 bases, 15 bases remained unmatched. The CDR3 bases are TGCAGTGCGGTTAGAGACAGGGATACCTGGTACGAGCAGTACTTC. It encodes CSAVRDRDTWYEQYF.

The V and J genes are TRBV2 and TRBJ2-1; 9 nucleotides line up with TRBD2. The CDR3 totals 15 residues. The germline V gene encodes CDR1 SNHLY and CDR2 FYNNEI. Trimming at V came to 2 bases and at J to 4 bases, leaving 3 bases not matched to a gene. The chain's CDR3 is CASSERLAAYNEQFF. The CDR3 DNA is TGTGCCAGCAGTGAAAGACTAGCGGCGTACAATGAGCAGTTCTTC.

This clonotype showed up many times. The chain has TRBV12-3 or TRBV12-4 and TRBJ2-4; D remains ambiguous. V lost 7 bases, J lost 1 base, and 14 bases lay in between. CDR3 size: 15 residues. CDR3 loop: CASIPSLQAKNIQYF. The CDR3 DNA follows: TGTGCCAGCATCCCGAGTCTGCAGGCCAAAAACATTCAGTACTTC.

This clonotype was observed many times. This chain links TRBV12-3 or TRBV12-4 with TRBJ2-7; 9 positions agree with TRBD1. The V and J ends lost 6 bases and 2 bases, in that order; junction bases with no gene match: 5. The CDR3 has 14 residues. CDR3 sequence: CASSYGTGPYEQYF. CDR3 sequence (DNA): TGTGCCAGCAGCTACGGGACAGGGCCCTACGAGCAGTACTTC.

This clonotype was found many times. The chain uses TRBV7-3 and TRBJ1-1; tentatively, D is TRBD1 (6 bases). With 1 base removed from V and 1 base from J, the gap between germline ends came to 10 bases. Germline values: CDR1 SGHTA, CDR2 FQGTGA. The CDR3 runs 15 residues. CDR3 DNA sequence: TGTGCCAGCAGCTTAATGGGCAGGGGGAACACTGAAGCTTTCTTT. This encodes CASSLMGRGNTEAFF.

This clonotype has ten or more counts. This chain uses TRBV4-2 with TRBJ2-3; D is unresolved. In germline, CDR1 is LGHNA, CDR2 YNFKEQ. The V gene lost 1 base and the J gene lost 4 bases, with 6 bases spanning the gap. The CDR3 sequence is 13 residues long. CDR3 region: CASSQVSADTQYF. DNA for the CDR3: TGTGCCAGCAGCCAAGTTTCGGCAGATACGCAGTATTTT.

Ten or more counts support this clonotype. This sequence joins TRBV12-3 or TRBV12-4 and TRBJ2-1; TRBD1 agrees at 7 bases. Trimming cost V 4 bases and J 2 bases; bases outside gene matches: 2. The length of the CDR3 is 14 residues. The CDR3 loop reads CASSWGTAYNEQFF. In DNA form, the CDR3 reads TGTGCCAGCAGTTGGGGGACAGCCTACAATGAGCAGTTCTTC.

This clonotype was counted many times. The chain has TRBV6-6 and TRBJ2-4; 7 bases fit TRBD2. Germline values: CDR1 MNHNY, CDR2 SVGAGI (reference sequence). CDR3 length equals 15 residues. Losses at the gene ends were 3 bases for V and 7 bases for J; bases not matched to a gene: 9. Written as DNA, the CDR3 is TGTGCCAGCAGTTATAACCCAGGGAGGGAGAACATTCAGTACTTC. It codes for CASSYNPGRENIQYF.

This clonotype has at least ten counts. The genes are TRBV10-3 and TRBJ1-3; D not resolved. CDR1 is ENHRY, CDR2 SYGVKD, per germline. Trimming removed 2 bases at V and 1 base at J, with 6 bases between. CDR3 length: 14 residues. The CDR3 DNA follows: TGTGCCATCAGTGAGGATGGGTCTGGAAACACCATATATTTT. Amino acid sequence: CAISEDGSGNTIYF.

This clonotype was observed a few times. The chain is built from TRBV29-1 and TRBJ2-3; D perhaps matches TRBD1 (6 bases). Deletions cut 4 bases from V and 6 bases from J, with 14 bases between. This CDR3 contains 13 residues. Germline V gene data show CDR1 as SQVTM and CDR2 as ANQGSEA. CDR3 bases: TGCAGCGTTGGAGGGGGAACTGGGGATACGCAGTATTTT. Its translation: CSVGGGTGDTQYF.

This clonotype has only a few counts. One end of the junction fails to match germline, which may point to a read error. The chain uses TRBV12-3 or TRBV12-4 and TRBJ1-5, with a possible D match to TRBD1 (5 bases). The CDR3 sequence is 11 residues long. The CDR3 DNA sequence: TGTGCCAGCAGTTCGGGACGACCCCAGAATTTT. Translation gives CASSSGRPQNF.

This clonotype has ten or more counts. This rearrangement joins TRBV12-3 or TRBV12-4 to TRBJ2-7, with 9 bases lining up with TRBD1. V gave up 6 bases and J gave up 5 bases; unmatched junction bases: 5. This CDR3 region has 13 residues. This CDR3 is CASRPGTGNEQYF. The DNA of the CDR3 is TGTGCCAGCAGGCCCGGGACAGGGAACGAGCAGTACTTC.

This clonotype occurred many times. The genes are TRBV10-3 and TRBJ2-2, with TRBD2 identical over 13 bases. This CDR3 has 16 residues. Germline lookup yields CDR1 ENHRY and CDR2 SYGVKD. V shed 8 bases and J 0 bases; nucleotides not matched to a gene: 3. The CDR3 loop is CAIGTSGAPNTGELFF. In nucleotides, the CDR3 is TGTGCCATCGGGACTAGCGGGGCCCCGAACACCGGGGAGCTGTTTTTT.

V usage is TRBV7-6 and J usage is TRBJ2-7; D is unclear. CDR3 length: 13 amino acids. The V end lost 1 base, the J end lost 2 bases, and 6 bases lay between the germline ends. Germline CDR1 and CDR2: SGHVS and FNYEAQ. CDR3 bases: TGTGCCAGCAGCTTAGAGAGCCCCTACGAGCAGTACTTC. Amino acid sequence: CASSLESPYEQYF.

Concerning this clonotype itself: One end of the junction is discordant with germline, which a read error may explain. The chain joins TRBV6-2 or TRBV6-3 to TRBJ1-5; D call uncertain. Germline V lookup: CDR1 MNHEY, CDR2 SVGEGT. The CDR3 totals 14 residues. The CDR3 nucleotides read TGTGCCAGCAGTTACTCAGGTGGCAATCAGCCCCAGAATTTT. Its protein is CASSYSGGNQPQNF.

This clonotype showed up many times. The gene calls are TRBV27 and TRBJ1-5, with 7 positions matching TRBD1. This CDR3 has 15 residues. V was pared by 5 bases and J by 0 bases, with 4 bases of the junction left unmatched. The V gene's germline CDR1 is MNHEY and CDR2 SMNVEV (reference sequence). Here the CDR3 reads CASSQQGHSNQPQHF. The DNA for the CDR3 is TGTGCCAGCAGTCAACAGGGGCATAGCAATCAGCCCCAGCATTTT.

This CDR3 reads CATGGTSGKETQYF. In nucleotides, the CDR3 is TGTGCCACCGGCGGGACTAGCGGGAAAGAGACCCAGTACTTC. This chain uses TRBV30 with TRBJ2-5; 13 nucleotides match TRBD2. The ends lost 8 bases at V and 3 bases at J; junction bases unmatched: 6. The CDR3 is 14 amino acids. Germline CDR1 reads GTSNPN; CDR2 reads SVGIG (reference sequence).

This clonotype was recorded at least ten times. The V gene is TRBV5-4, the J gene TRBJ1-1; possibly TRBD1 for D (5 bases). The V end was cut by 2 bases, the J end by 4 bases, with 9 bases between. CDR3 length equals 13 residues. Germline V gives CDR1 SGHNT, CDR2 YYREEE (reference sequence). The CDR3 here is CASSFWGGTEAFF. In nucleotides, the CDR3 is TGTGCCAGCAGCTTTTGGGGGGGCACTGAAGCTTTCTTT.

Many counts were recorded for this clonotype. The chain joins TRBV20-1 to TRBJ1-2; D call uncertain. V lost 5 bases, J lost 6 bases, and 13 bases lay in between. Germline assignment: CDR1 DFQATT and CDR2 SNEGSKA (reference sequence). The CDR3 has 12 residues. The CDR3 bases are TGCAGTGCTTTCACCGACGGGAATGGCTACACCTTC. It is translated as CSAFTDGNGYTF.